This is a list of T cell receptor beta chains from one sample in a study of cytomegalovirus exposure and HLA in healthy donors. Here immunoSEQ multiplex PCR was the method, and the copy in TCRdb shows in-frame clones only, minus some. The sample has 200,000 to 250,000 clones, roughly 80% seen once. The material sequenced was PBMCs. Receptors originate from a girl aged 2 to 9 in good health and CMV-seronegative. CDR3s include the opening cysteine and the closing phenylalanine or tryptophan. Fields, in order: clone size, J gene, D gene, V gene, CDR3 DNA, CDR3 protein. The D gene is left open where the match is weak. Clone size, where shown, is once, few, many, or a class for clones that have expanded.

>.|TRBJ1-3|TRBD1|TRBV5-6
TGTGCCGGCAGCTCGCCTCAATGGGACAGCGGAAACACCATATATTTT
CAGSSPQWDSGNTIYF
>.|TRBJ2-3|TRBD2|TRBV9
TGTGCCAGCAGCAGGGGGGCGGGGGGGCCAGCAGATACGCAGTATTTT
CASSRGAGGPADTQYF
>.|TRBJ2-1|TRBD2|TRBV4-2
TGTGCCAGCAGCCAAGAGGGACTAGCGGAATACAATGAGCAGTTCTTC
CASSQEGLAEYNEQFF
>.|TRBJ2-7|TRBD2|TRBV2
TGTGCCAGCAGGGGTGGGACTAGCGGGGCCTACGAGCAGTACTTC
CASRGGTSGAYEQYF
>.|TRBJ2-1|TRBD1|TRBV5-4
TGTGCCAGCAGCCCGACAGGGGGGGGTGAGCAGTTCTTC
CASSPTGGGEQFF
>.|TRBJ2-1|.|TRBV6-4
TGTGCCAGCAGACCAGGAAATGAGCAGTTCTTC
CASRPGNEQFF
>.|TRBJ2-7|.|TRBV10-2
TGCGCCAGCAGTTTGGACTCATCCTACGAGCAGTACTTC
CASSLDSSYEQYF
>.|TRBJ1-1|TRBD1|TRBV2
TGTGCCAGCAGCGAATTACAGGGGAGGAACACTGAAGCTTTCTTT
CASSELQGRNTEAFF
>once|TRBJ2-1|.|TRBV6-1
TGTGCCAGCACCCCGACAGCCGATTCCTACAATGAGCAGTTCTTC
CASTPTADSYNEQFF
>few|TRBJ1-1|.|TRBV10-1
TGCGCCAGCAGAGACACCATGAACACTGAAGCTTTCTTT
CASRDTMNTEAFF
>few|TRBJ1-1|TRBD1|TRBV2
TGTGCCAGCAATACAGGGGCCGTAGCTTTCTTT
CASNTGAVAFF
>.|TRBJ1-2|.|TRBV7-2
TGTGCCAGCAGCTCCTTTACAGGGATGGAGGGCTACACCTTC
CASSSFTGMEGYTF
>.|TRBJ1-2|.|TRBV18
TGTGCCAGCTCACCCAAAGGGGTCTATGGCTACACCTTC
CASSPKGVYGYTF
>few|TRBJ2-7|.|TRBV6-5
TGTGCCAGCATCGCCGGGGGGCTAGGGGAGCAGTACTTC
CASIAGGLGEQYF
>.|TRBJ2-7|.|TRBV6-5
TGTGCCAGCAGTTACTCGTCAGGGTTGGAGCAGTACTTC
CASSYSSGLEQYF
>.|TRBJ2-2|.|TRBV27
TGTGCCAGCAGATGGGGAGTGTCCGGGGAGCTGTTTTTT
CASRWGVSGELFF
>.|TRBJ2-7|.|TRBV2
TGTGCCAGCATGATCCAGAGCGACTACGAGCAGTACTTC
CASMIQSDYEQYF
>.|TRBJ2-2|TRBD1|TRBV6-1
TGTGCCAGCAGTGAACTAGAGACAGGGTACACCGGGGAGCTGTTTTTT
CASSELETGYTGELFF
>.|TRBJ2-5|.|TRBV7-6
TGTGCCAGCAGCTTACGACAGAAAGAGACCCAGTACTTC
CASSLRQKETQYF
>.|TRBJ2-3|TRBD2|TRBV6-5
TGTGCCAGCAGTTATACAGCGGGAGAACTGGATACGCAGTATTTT
CASSYTAGELDTQYF
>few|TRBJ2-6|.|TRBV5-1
TGCGCCAGCAGGTCCCCTAACCAGGCCAACGTCCTGACTTTC
CASRSPNQANVLTF
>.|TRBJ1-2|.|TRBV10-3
TGTGCCATCGGACGGAGGAGGGGTGACTATGGCTACACCTTC
CAIGRRRGDYGYTF
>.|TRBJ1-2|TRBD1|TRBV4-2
TGTGCCAGCAGCCAAGATCCCCAGGGGGCTGGCTATGGCTACACCTTC
CASSQDPQGAGYGYTF
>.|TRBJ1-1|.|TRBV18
TGTGCCAGCTCCCTACAGGGTTTTGACACTGAAGCTTTCTTT
CASSLQGFDTEAFF
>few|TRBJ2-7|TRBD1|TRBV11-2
TGTGCCAGCAGCTCACTAGACAGGGGGGATTCCTACGAGCAGTACTTC
CASSSLDRGDSYEQYF
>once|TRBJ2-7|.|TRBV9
TGTGCCAGCAGCGTAGGATCGGGGATGTCCTACGAGCAGTACTTC
CASSVGSGMSYEQYF
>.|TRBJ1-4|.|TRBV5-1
TGCGCCAGCAGCTTGGAGGGAGGGACCGAAAAACTGTTTTTT
CASSLEGGTEKLFF
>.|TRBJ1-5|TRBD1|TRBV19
TGTGCCACTAACTTGCAGACAGGGATGAGTCAGCCCCAGCATTTT
CATNLQTGMSQPQHF
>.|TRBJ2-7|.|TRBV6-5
TGTGCCAGCAGGTCCGCAGACTCCTCCTACGAGCAGTACTTC
CASRSADSSYEQYF
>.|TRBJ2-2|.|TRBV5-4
TGTGCCAGCAGCGCCCGTGCCGGGGGTAACACCGGGGAGCTGTTTTTT
CASSARAGGNTGELFF
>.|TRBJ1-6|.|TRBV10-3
TGTGCCATCACATCTTACGAGGGGGTAGGGGCCCTCCACTTT
CAITSYEGVGALHF
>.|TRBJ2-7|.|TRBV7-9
TGTGCCAGCAGCTTAAACGGCTACGAGCAGTACTTC
CASSLNGYEQYF
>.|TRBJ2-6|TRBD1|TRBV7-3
TGTGCCAGCAGCCTTATTAGCATCGGACAGGGGAGAGTGTCTGGGGCCAACGTCCTGACTTTC
CASSLISIGQGRVSGANVLTF
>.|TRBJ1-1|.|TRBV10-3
TGTGCCATCAGTATTGGAGGATACACTGAAGCTTTCTTT
CAISIGGYTEAFF
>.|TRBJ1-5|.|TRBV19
TGTGCCAGTACCCCGGAGAGGAACGATCGGGGCAATCAGCCCCAGCATTTT
CASTPERNDRGNQPQHF
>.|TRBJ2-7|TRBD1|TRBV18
TGTGCCAGCTCACCAAGGACAGGGTTCTACGAGCAGTACTTC
CASSPRTGFYEQYF
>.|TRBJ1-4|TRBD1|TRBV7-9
TGTGCCAGCCAACCATTGGGACAGACAAATGAAAAACTGTTTTTT
CASQPLGQTNEKLFF
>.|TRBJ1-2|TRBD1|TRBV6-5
TGTGCCAGCAGTTCGCCCGCTGAGGGGGCGCAAGGCTACACCTTC
CASSSPAEGAQGYTF
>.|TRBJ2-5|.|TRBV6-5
TGTGCCAGCAGTCAACCTAGTAGGGAGACCCAGTACTTC
CASSQPSRETQYF
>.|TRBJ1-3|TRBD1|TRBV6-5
TGTGCCAGCAGAGCCCCAGGGGGCAGTGGAAACACCATATATTTT
CASRAPGGSGNTIYF
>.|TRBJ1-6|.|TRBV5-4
TGTGCCAGCAGCTTGGTGCAGGGAAATTCACCCCTCCACTTT
CASSLVQGNSPLHF
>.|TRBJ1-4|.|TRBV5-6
TGTGCCAGCAGCTTAGCCGTTGCAACTAATGAAAAACTGTTTTTT
CASSLAVATNEKLFF
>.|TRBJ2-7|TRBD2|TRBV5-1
TGCGCCAGCAGCTGGGGACTAGCGGGGGACGGCTACGAGCAGTACTTC
CASSWGLAGDGYEQYF
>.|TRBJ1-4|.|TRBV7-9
TGTGCCAGCAGCCATGCCTCAGGGCGAGGTGAAAAACTGTTTTTT
CASSHASGRGEKLFF
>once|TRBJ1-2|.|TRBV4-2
TGTGCCAGCACCAGTTGGACAGAGGAAGTCTATGGCTACACCTTC
CASTSWTEEVYGYTF
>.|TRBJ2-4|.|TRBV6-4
TGTGCCAGCAGTGTGTCTTTTGGGCGGGGAAGACTGAACATTCAGTACTTC
CASSVSFGRGRLNIQYF
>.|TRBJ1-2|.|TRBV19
TGTGCCAGTAGTATAGGTCAGGTTAATGGCTACACCTTC
CASSIGQVNGYTF
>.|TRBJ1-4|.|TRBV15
TGTGCCACCAGCACTCTGTGGGGGGATAATGAAAAACTGTTTTTT
CATSTLWGDNEKLFF
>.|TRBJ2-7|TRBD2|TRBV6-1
TGTGCCAGCAGACAATTAGCGGGAGTGTCCTACGAGCAGTACTTC
CASRQLAGVSYEQYF
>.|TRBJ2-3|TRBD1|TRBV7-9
TGTGCCAGCAGGCCGGGACAGGGATTCACAGATACGCAGTATTTT
CASRPGQGFTDTQYF
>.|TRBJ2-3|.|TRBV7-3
TGTGCCAGCAGCTCCTATAGCACAGATACGCAGTATTTT
CASSSYSTDTQYF
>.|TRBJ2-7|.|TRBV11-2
TGTGCCAGCAGCCCCATACCAGGAGGGCAGTACTTC
CASSPIPGGQYF
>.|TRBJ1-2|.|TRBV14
TGTGCCAGCAGCCAAGACAGAGGAGGGAGCAACTACACCTTC
CASSQDRGGSNYTF
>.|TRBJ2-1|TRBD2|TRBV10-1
TGCGCCAGCAGTGAGTCGCGGGGGGTGAGGGAGCAGTTCTTC
CASSESRGVREQFF
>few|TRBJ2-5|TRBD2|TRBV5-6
TGTGCCAGCAGCTCGGGACTAGTGGGAGAGACCCAGTACTTC
CASSSGLVGETQYF
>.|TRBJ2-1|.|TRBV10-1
TGCGCCAGCAGTGAGTCGACTCCGGGTTACAATGAGCAGTTCTTC
CASSESTPGYNEQFF
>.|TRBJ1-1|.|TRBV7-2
TGTGCCAGCAAACAAGGCAGGGAGAACACTGAAGCTTTCTTT
CASKQGRENTEAFF
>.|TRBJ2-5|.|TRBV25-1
TGTGCCAGCAGTGATAGGGGGACGGAGACCCAGTACTTC
CASSDRGTETQYF
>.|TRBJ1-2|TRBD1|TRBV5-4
TGTGCCAGCAGCCCGGACAGGAGCTATGGCGGCTACACCTTC
CASSPDRSYGGYTF